This T cell receptor beta chain comes out of a study of regulatory and conventional T cells in RAG deficiency. Blood CD4+ CD25-low CD127-high conventional T cells supplied the genomic DNA template. The CDR3 length is 13 residues. Germline CDR1 SGHRS, CDR2 YFSETQ. The germline V and J ends were trimmed by 0 bases and 1 base, with 3 bases remaining between them. TCRdb's copy holds only in-frame clones and misses some; the assay was immunoSEQ multiplex PCR. Of roughly 45,000 clones in the sample, just under 90% were seen once. These data were likewise used in another study, on regulatory T cells. This second study says: The primer mix had 52 TRBV and 13 TRBJ primers.

This chain uses TRBV5-1 with TRBJ2-3; D is uncertain. The sequence came from a human donor in good health. What was sequenced was CD4+ effector T cells sorted from blood. CDR3 sequence reads: CASSLEGTDTQYF. In DNA, the CDR3 is TGCGCCAGCAGCTTGGAGGGCACAGATACGCAGTATTTT.